This T cell receptor beta chain was observed in a study of T cell changes during pregnancy in multiple sclerosis. The CDR3 is 15 amino acids. Germline CDR1 reads SGHNT; CDR2 reads YYREEE (reference sequence). The junction had 13 bases not matched to a gene; V was cut back by 3 bases and J by 7 bases. TCRdb keeps only in-frame clones here, not all; method: immunoSEQ multiplex PCR. The sample holds about 50,000 clones, about 93% seen once. The clonotype was recovered from a female donor with multiple sclerosis, enrolled in a pregnancy study. The source material was CD4+ T cells from peripheral blood mononuclear cells, sampled after pregnancy. The chain links TRBV5-4 to TRBJ2-7; 7 bases agree with TRBD1. The CDR3 region has the DNA TGTGCCAGCAGCTCGACAGGGACAGTCCCTCGGGAGCAGTACTTC. Translating gives CASSSTGTVPREQYF. The whole variable domain, remainder taken from reference TRBV5-4 and TRBJ2-7, is ETGVTQSPTHLIKTRGQQVTLRCSSQSGHNTVSWYQQALGQGPQFIFQYYREEENGRGNFPPRFSGLQFPNYSSELNVNALELDDSALYLCASSSTGTVPREQYFGPGTRLTVT.